This T cell receptor beta chain emerged from a study of vaccination effects on CD4 cells after COVID-19. Study details: Every participant took two doses of the BNT162b2 or mRNA-1273 vaccine.

Libraries were prepared by immunoSEQ multiplex PCR; TCRdb keeps only in-frame clonotypes and omits some of them. The sample yields about 55,000 clones, around 67% seen once. Germline V gene lookup returns CDR1 SGHRS and CDR2 YFSETQ. Trimming left V 4 bases short and J 2 bases short, with 15 bases between. This CDR3 is 15 amino acids long. In the ViraFEST assay, antigen-specific CD4+ clonotypes were identified by expansion after peptide-pool stimulation. Isolation of CD4+ T cells took place after 10 days of culture. Nucleocapsid antibody tests were negative, and the vaccine recipients had no prior SARS-CoV-2 infection. Worth noting for this clone: Its antigen is not known.

Sequenced material: CD4+ T cells from PBMCs cultured with SARS-CoV-2 spike peptides, taken before COVID-19 vaccination. The source is a human donor who received a COVID-19 vaccine. This rearrangement joins TRBV5-1 to TRBJ1-1; D gene uncertain. The CDR3 DNA reads TGCGCCAGCAGCCTCCAACCCGGGGAAAACACTGAAGCTTTCTTT. As protein: CASSLQPGENTEAFF.